The 23 T cell receptor beta chains reported below all come from one sample, sequenced in a study of cytomegalovirus exposure and HLA in healthy donors. Primers for the PCR totalled 60 Vbeta and 13 Jbeta. Produced via immunoSEQ multiplex PCR; TCRdb's table is partial and in-frame only. This table holds 200,000 to 250,000 clones, nearly 80% found once. Sequenced material: PBMCs. The receptors here all came from a man younger than 35 in good health and CMV-seronegative.

The V call is TRBV5-1, the J call TRBJ2-3, with TRBD1 as a possible D gene (5 bases). With 0 bases removed from V and 6 bases from J, the gap between germline ends came to 11 bases. The V gene's germline CDR1 is SGHRS and CDR2 YFSETQ. The length of the CDR3 is 14 residues. The CDR3 coding sequence is TGCGCCAGCAGCTTGGGACAGCCAGGCGATACGCAGTATTTT. Translated, it gives CASSLGQPGDTQYF.

This chain joins TRBV28 and TRBJ1-1, with 7 bases lining up with TRBD1. The CDR3 extends over 11 amino acids. CDR1 and CDR2 from the germline V gene are MDHEN and SYDVKM. Losses at the gene ends were 6 bases for V and 8 bases for J; bases not matched to a gene: 3. In DNA, the CDR3 is TGTGCCAGCAGCCTACAGGGGGAAGCTTTCTTT. This sequence encodes CASSLQGEAFF.

This clone was seen more than once but under ten times. V and J are TRBV6-1 and TRBJ1-1; 7 bases are shared with TRBD1. After removal of 1 base from V and 3 bases from J, the junction contained 5 bases not matched to a gene. The CDR3 consists of 15 residues. The germline CDR1 and CDR2 sequences are MNHNS and SASEGT. The CDR3 reads CASSEEQGGYTEAFF. The DNA of the CDR3 is TGTGCCAGCAGTGAAGAGCAGGGGGGTTACACTGAAGCTTTCTTT.

This clone was observed a single time. V gene TRBV5-8 combines with J gene TRBJ2-7, with D possibly matching TRBD2 (5 bases). Trimming took off 2 bases at V and 3 bases at J, with 12 bases between the two ends. The CDR3 is 14 amino acids. From germline, CDR1 is SGHTS and CDR2 YDEGEE. The CDR3 nucleotides read TGTGCCAGCAGCTTTCGTGGGAGTGACTACGAGCAGTACTTC. It is translated as CASSFRGSDYEQYF. The full variable domain, rest sourced from reference TRBV5-8 and TRBJ2-7, is EAGVTQSPTHLIKTRGQQATLRCSPISGHTSVYWYQQALGLGLQFLLWYDEGEERNRGNFPPRFSGRQFPNYSSELNVNALELEDSALYLCASSFRGSDYEQYFGPGTRLTVT.

This clone has more than one count but fewer than ten. This sequence joins TRBV4-3 and TRBJ1-2; TRBD1 might be the D (5 bases). The CDR3 loop spans 16 amino acids. Germline CDR1 is LGHNA and CDR2 is YSLEER. V dropped 0 bases and J dropped 0 bases, with 11 bases sitting between them. The CDR3: CASSQDSGGTNYGYTF. CDR3 in DNA: TGCGCCAGCAGCCAAGATTCGGGGGGGACTAACTATGGCTACACCTTC.

This chain uses TRBV7-2 with TRBJ1-5; TRBD1 is a possible D gene (5 bases). Germline values: CDR1 SGHTA, CDR2 FQGNSA. V was shortened by 6 bases and J by 0 bases, with 12 bases between the two germline ends. This CDR3 has 15 amino acids. CDR3 coding DNA: TGTGCCAGCAGGCGTCAGGGTAATAGCAATCAGCCCCAGCATTTT. Its protein is CASRRQGNSNQPQHF.

The chain employs TRBV9 and TRBJ2-7; tentatively, D is TRBD1 (6 bases). The V end was cut by 0 bases, the J end by 1 base, with 11 bases between. Looked up from germline, CDR1 is SGDLS and CDR2 is YYNGEE. This CDR3 spans 15 amino acids. The CDR3, as DNA: TGTGCCAGCAGCGTAGGGCCAGGGGTTTCCTACGAGCAGTACTTC. Its protein product is CASSVGPGVSYEQYF. Based on the CDR3 plus reference TRBV9 and TRBJ2-7, the full variable domain is DSGVTQTPKHLITATGQRVTLRCSPRSGDLSVYWYQQSLDQGLQFLIQYYNGEERAKGNILERFSAQQFPDLHSELNLSSLELGDSALYFCASSVGPGVSYEQYFGPGTRLTVT.

V and J are TRBV27 and TRBJ2-3, with TRBD1 as a possible D gene (5 bases). V was shortened by 2 bases and J by 2 bases, with 11 bases between the two germline ends. Germline V CDR1 and CDR2: MNHEY, SMNVEV (reference sequence). The CDR3 sequence is 15 residues long. As DNA, the CDR3 is TGTGCCAGCAGTTTAGGCAGGGTCAACACAGATACGCAGTATTTT. Protein sequence: CASSLGRVNTDTQYF.

As to this clone: At one boundary the junction diverges from the germline segment, which might be a read error. V and J are TRBV7-9 and TRBJ2-7; the D gene is possibly TRBD2 (5 bases). This CDR3 region has 16 residues. Germline V gives CDR1 SEHNR, CDR2 FQNEAQ (reference sequence). The DNA for the CDR3 is TGTTCCAGCAGCTTAGGACTCTCCTATGGAGACTACGAGCAGTACTTC. It translates to CSSSLGLSYGDYEQYF. The full variable domain, its missing parts supplied by reference TRBV7-9 and TRBJ2-7, is DTGVSQNPRHKITKRGQNVTFRCDPISEHNRLYWYRQTLGQGPEFLTYFQNEAQLEKSRLLSDRFSAERPKGSFSTLEIQRTEQGDSAMYLCSSSLGLSYGDYEQYFGPGTRLTVT.

In DNA form, the CDR3 reads TGCGCCAGCAGCCCCAGCGAGACGGTTCCCTACGAGCAGTACTTC. Translated, it gives CASSPSETVPYEQYF. The chain joins TRBV4-3 to TRBJ2-7; unclear D gene. Deletions cut 4 bases from V and 2 bases from J, with 15 bases between. The CDR3 has 15 residues. Germline loops: CDR1 LGHNA, CDR2 YSLEER.

In DNA form, the CDR3 reads TGCGCCAGCGGCGATGAGTCAGCGGGGCGATCCTACGAGCAGTACTTC. Protein product: CASGDESAGRSYEQYF. The chain couples TRBV5-1 to TRBJ2-7; 7 positions agree with TRBD2. Germline CDR1 is SGHRS and CDR2 is YFSETQ. Unmatched junction bases numbered 14, after V lost 7 bases and J lost 1 base. The CDR3 length is 16 residues.

The chain has TRBV19 and TRBJ2-2; tentative D call: TRBD1 (6 bases). V was pared by 6 bases and J by 6 bases, with 14 bases between. Germline CDR1 reads LNHDA; CDR2 reads SQIVND (reference sequence). The CDR3 has 14 amino acids. CDR3 sequence: CASSIQGYAGELFF. In nucleotides, the CDR3 is TGTGCCAGTAGCATACAGGGCTATGCCGGGGAGCTGTTTTTT.

This sequence joins TRBV7-3 and TRBJ2-6; 9 bases are a match to TRBD1. CDR1 SGHTA and CDR2 FQGTGA come from the germline V gene. CDR3 size: 16 residues. The trim removed 6 bases at V and 4 bases at J, leaving 7 bases unmatched. In nucleotides, the CDR3 is TGTGCCAGCAGGGACACAGGGGGCTACGGGGCCAACGTCCTGACTTTC. It translates to CASRDTGGYGANVLTF. The variable domain in full, with the rest retrieved from reference TRBV7-3 and TRBJ2-6, is GAGVSQTPSNKVTEKGKYVELRCDPISGHTALYWYRQSLGQGPEFLIYFQGTGAADDSGLPNDRFFAVRPEGSVSTLKIQRTERGDSAVYLCASRDTGGYGANVLTFGAGSRLTVL.

The rearrangement uses TRBV7-8 and TRBJ1-2, with D hard to call. The CDR3 extends over 14 amino acids. CDR1 SGHVS and CDR2 FQNEAQ come from the germline V gene. Trimming stripped 1 base from V and 5 bases from J, with 11 bases between. Here the CDR3 reads CASSLEAAGYGYTF. CDR3 sequence (DNA): TGTGCCAGCAGCTTAGAGGCCGCAGGTTATGGCTACACCTTC.

The rearrangement joins TRBV5-4 to TRBJ2-5; the match to TRBD2 covers 16 bases. V gave up 4 bases and J gave up 4 bases; unmatched junction bases: 4. In germline, CDR1 is SGHNT, CDR2 YYREEE (reference sequence). The CDR3 consists of 16 residues. CDR3 in amino acids: CASSPGTSGRGETQYF. The CDR3 DNA follows: TGTGCCAGCAGCCCTGGGACTAGCGGGAGGGGAGAGACCCAGTACTTC. Based on the CDR3 plus reference TRBV5-4 and TRBJ2-5, the full variable domain is ETGVTQSPTHLIKTRGQQVTLRCSSQSGHNTVSWYQQALGQGPQFIFQYYREEENGRGNFPPRFSGLQFPNYSSELNVNALELDDSALYLCASSPGTSGRGETQYFGPGTRLLVL.

This clone was found a few times. V and J are TRBV6-5 and TRBJ2-5; a weak D match, TRBD1 (6 bases). This CDR3 comprises 15 residues. V was clipped by 6 bases and J by 1 base, with 15 bases between them. In germline, CDR1 is MNHEY, CDR2 SVGAGI. The CDR3 DNA reads TGTGCCAGCAGCCCCAGGGGAAAGATCCAAGAGACCCAGTACTTC. Residues: CASSPRGKIQETQYF.

This clone was picked up one time. The chain recombines TRBV27 with TRBJ1-1; 9 bases fit TRBD1. This CDR3 region has 15 residues. V was clipped by 0 bases and J by 10 bases; unmatched bases: 9. Germline V gene data show CDR1 as MNHEY and CDR2 as SMNVEV (reference sequence). The DNA of the CDR3 is TGTGCCAGCAGTTTATCCGGTGAGAGGGGACAGGGAGCTTTCTTT. This encodes CASSLSGERGQGAFF.

V and J are TRBV9 and TRBJ2-3; D ambiguous. V was cut by 2 bases and J by 2 bases, with 6 bases left in between. Germline assignment: CDR1 SGDLS and CDR2 YYNGEE. This CDR3 region has 13 residues. The CDR3 is CASSVRFTDTQYF. The CDR3 DNA follows: TGTGCCAGCAGCGTTCGTTTCACAGATACGCAGTATTTT.

The rearrangement uses TRBV11-2 and TRBJ1-2; 7 bases align to TRBD1. With 1 base clipped from V and 8 bases from J, the junction kept 7 bases outside the gene matches. The CDR3 consists of 14 residues. Germline-derived CDR1 and CDR2 are SGHAT and FQNNGV. The CDR3 bases are TGTGCCAGCAGCTTAGGACAGGGTGCTTACGGCTACACCTTC. It translates to CASSLGQGAYGYTF. The full variable domain, its missing parts supplied by reference TRBV11-2 and TRBJ1-2, is EAGVAQSPRYKIIEKRQSVAFWCNPISGHATLYWYQQILGQGPKLLIQFQNNGVVDDSQLPKDRFSAERLKGVDSTLKIQPAKLEDSAVYLCASSLGQGAYGYTFGSGTRLTVV.

This clone turned up a few times. The CDR3 DNA reads as TGTGCCAGCAAGGCCGAGGGGGGGGACAGGGCCTACGAGCAGTACTTC. Translating gives CASKAEGGDRAYEQYF. The chain uses TRBV28 and TRBJ2-7, with TRBD1 matching 9 bases. V gave up 7 bases and J gave up 2 bases; unmatched junction bases: 12. Germline V gives CDR1 MDHEN, CDR2 SYDVKM. This CDR3 is 16 amino acids long.

The chain has TRBV25-1 and TRBJ2-1; 12 positions match TRBD2. This CDR3 comprises 17 residues. V shed 5 bases, J shed 4 bases, and the junction held 9 bases outside the gene matches. Germline CDR1 reads MGHDK; CDR2 reads SYGVNS. CDR3: CASSSRGGLAGYNEQFF. The CDR3 DNA reads as TGTGCCAGCAGTTCCCGTGGGGGACTAGCGGGTTACAATGAGCAGTTCTTC. The whole variable domain, filled in from reference TRBV25-1 and TRBJ2-1, reads EADIYQTPRYLVIGTGKKITLECSQTMGHDKMYWYQQDPGMELHLIHYSYGVNSTEKGDLSSESTVSRIRTEHFPLTLESARPSHTSQYLCASSSRGGLAGYNEQFFGPGTRLTVL.

The chain joins TRBV5-1 to TRBJ1-5; 7 positions match TRBD1. The CDR3 spans 15 residues. Trimming took 4 bases from V and 0 from J; bases not matched to a gene: 4. Germline V gene sequence: CDR1 SGHRS, CDR2 YFSETQ. CDR3 residues: CASSRTGDSNQPQHF. CDR3 in DNA: TGCGCCAGCAGCCGGACAGGAGATAGCAATCAGCCCCAGCATTTT.

The chain couples TRBV5-1 to TRBJ1-1; D gene ambiguous. Germline CDR1 is SGHRS and CDR2 is YFSETQ. CDR3 length: 13 amino acids. The V gene lost 0 bases and the J gene lost 5 bases, with 8 bases spanning the gap. CDR3 coding DNA: TGCGCCAGCAGCTTGGGCAGCGGAACTGAAGCTTTCTTT. Its translation: CASSLGSGTEAFF.